This TCR beta chain is from a study of radiotherapy plus CTLA-4 blockade in lung cancer. Notes on this clone: What it binds is unknown.

Sequenced by immunoSEQ multiplex PCR; TCRdb stores in-frame clones only, minus some. The sample carries 40,000 to 45,000 clones, about 74% recorded once. General study results and limits: Reports identified early blood T cell clone dynamics, with interferon-beta, as the best response predictor.

Germline-derived CDR1 and CDR2 are LGHNA and YNFKEQ. J gave up 6 bases and V 3 bases, and 4 bases lay outside the gene matches. The CDR3 has 14 residues. This clonotype was sampled from a human donor with non-small cell lung cancer who had stable disease on radiotherapy plus ipilimumab. The genes are TRBV4-2 and TRBJ2-2; the match to TRBD1 covers 7 bases. The source material was peripheral blood, sampled from a patient treated with radiotherapy plus ipilimumab. CDR3 sequence: CASSQRDSSGELFF. The CDR3 nucleotides read TGTGCCAGCAGCCAGAGGGACAGTTCCGGGGAGCTGTTTTTT.